What follows are 24 T cell receptor beta chains derived from one specimen sequenced in a study of T cell changes during pregnancy in multiple sclerosis. The assay was immunoSEQ multiplex PCR, and TCRdb's table has in-frame clones only and misses some. Among approximately 59,000 clones, around 90% were seen once, and the ten largest hold approximately 1.5%. The specimen comprised peripheral blood, sampled in the third trimester of pregnancy. The receptors originated from a female donor in good health, enrolled as a control in a pregnancy study.

The chain links TRBV28 to TRBJ1-2; no reliable D call. The CDR3 length is 14 residues. The germline CDR1 and CDR2 sequences are MDHEN and SYDVKM. Trimming removed 6 bases from V and 6 bases from J, with 17 bases in between. Written as DNA, the CDR3 is TGTGCCAGCAGACTGAGCGGAGTTAGGGATGGCTACACCTTC. Amino acid sequence: CASRLSGVRDGYTF.

The chain couples TRBV28 to TRBJ1-2; 7 bases are shared with TRBD1. In germline, CDR1 is MDHEN, CDR2 SYDVKM. The CDR3 loop spans 14 amino acids. The V gene end was trimmed by 6 bases and the J gene end by 4 bases; junction bases not matched to a gene: 8. Here the CDR3 DNA reads TGTGCCAGCAGCCCAGGGGGTCGGGGCTATGGCTACACCTTC. This codes for CASSPGGRGYGYTF.

The chain has TRBV5-6 and TRBJ2-7; TRBD2 is a possible D gene (5 bases). This CDR3 is 16 amino acids long. CDR1 SGHDT and CDR2 YYEEEE come from the germline V gene. Trimming removed 0 bases at V and 0 bases at J, with 13 bases between. Here the CDR3 reads CASSLGDMRASYEQYF. Written as DNA, the CDR3 is TGTGCCAGCAGCTTGGGCGACATGCGGGCCTCCTACGAGCAGTACTTC.

The chain has TRBV6-1 and TRBJ1-4; TRBD1 matches at 8 bases. The CDR3 length is 13 residues. CDR1 and CDR2 (germline): MNHNS, SASEGT. The V gene end was trimmed by 6 bases and the J gene end by 13 bases; junction bases not matched to a gene: 10. The CDR3 protein is CASSTGGTDRLFF. CDR3 nucleotide sequence: TGTGCCAGCAGCACAGGGGGGACGGATCGACTGTTTTTT.

This sequence joins TRBV30 and TRBJ2-5; 12 nucleotides line up with TRBD1. The V and J ends lost 6 bases and 5 bases, in that order; junction bases with no gene match: 7. Germline-derived CDR1 and CDR2 are GTSNPN and SVGIG (reference sequence). This CDR3 contains 14 residues. The CDR3 spells CACRDRGRVETQYF. In nucleotides, the CDR3 is TGTGCCTGCCGGGACAGGGGGCGGGTGGAGACCCAGTACTTC.

The V call is TRBV18, the J call TRBJ1-4, with 9 bases fitting TRBD1. The junction had 6 bases not matched to a gene; V was cut back by 2 bases and J by 8 bases. CDR3 size: 15 residues. CDR1 and CDR2 (germline): KGHSH, LQKENI. CDR3 DNA: TGTGCCAGCTCACCAACGGACAGGGGCAAGGAAAAACTGTTTTTT. Translation gives CASSPTDRGKEKLFF.

This chain joins TRBV7-9 and TRBJ1-2, with D possibly being TRBD1 (6 bases). The CDR3 totals 13 residues. Germline V gives CDR1 SEHNR, CDR2 FQNEAQ (reference sequence). V lost 5 bases and J lost 11, with 18 bases in between. The CDR3 nucleotides read TGTGCCAGCAGCCCATCGGGGGGACATCAATACACCTTC. Its translation is CASSPSGGHQYTF.

The V and J genes are TRBV11-1 and TRBJ1-1; 8 nucleotides line up with TRBD1. Germline V gene lookup returns CDR1 SGHAT and CDR2 FQDESV (reference sequence). V trimming: 1 base; J trimming: 1 base; junction bases outside the gene matches: 2. This CDR3 spans 15 amino acids. As DNA, the CDR3 is TGTGCCAGCAGCTTAGGGACAGGGAGGAACACTGAAGCTTTCTTT. Protein product: CASSLGTGRNTEAFF.

This clone appeared once. The V and J genes are TRBV6-1 and TRBJ2-3; 8 nucleotides match TRBD2. Per germline, CDR1 MNHNS and CDR2 SASEGT. The junction had 12 bases not matched to a gene; V was cut back by 4 bases and J by 6 bases. The CDR3 extends over 16 amino acids. CDR3 coding DNA: TGTGCCAGCAGTGGCGGAGAGCGGGGGAGGATGGATACGCAGTATTTT. It encodes CASSGGERGRMDTQYF.

This chain uses TRBV28 with TRBJ1-2, with D unresolved. Germline lookup yields CDR1 MDHEN and CDR2 SYDVKM. Trimming shortened V by 7 bases and J by 3 bases, and 12 bases separated the two germline ends. This CDR3 spans 13 amino acids. CDR3 in DNA: TGTGCCAGCAAACCTCCCGGAGACTATGGCTACACCTTC. Its protein is CASKPPGDYGYTF.

The chain is built from TRBV28 and TRBJ1-5, with a possible D match to TRBD1 (5 bases). The CDR3 has 14 residues. CDR1 and CDR2 from the germline V gene are MDHEN and SYDVKM. V was trimmed by 7 bases and J by 6 bases, leaving 16 bases between them. Here the CDR3 reads CASTLSAGVQPQHF. Here the CDR3 DNA reads TGTGCCAGCACCCTATCAGCGGGGGTTCAGCCCCAGCATTTT.

The J gene is TRBJ1-4, the V gene TRBV19, with unresolved D. Germline CDR1 reads LNHDA; CDR2 reads SQIVND (reference sequence). Deletions cut 5 bases from V and 7 bases from J, with 17 bases between. This CDR3 is built from 15 residues. In DNA form, the CDR3 reads TGTGCCAGTAGTCCTAGACGGGGATTGCCTGAAAAACTGTTTTTT. This translates into CASSPRRGLPEKLFF.

This chain joins TRBV2 and TRBJ2-2, with 9 bases fitting TRBD1. There are 15 residues in the CDR3. The trim removed 6 bases at V and 1 base at J, leaving 3 bases unmatched. The germline CDR1 and CDR2 sequences are SNHLY and FYNNEI. DNA of the CDR3: TGTGCCAGCAGGGGACAGGGTGGGAACACCGGGGAGCTGTTTTTT. Protein: CASRGQGGNTGELFF.

This chain connects TRBV6-5 to TRBJ1-2, with 8 positions matching TRBD1. The junction had 8 bases not matched to a gene; V was cut back by 6 bases and J by 2 bases. The CDR3 has 15 amino acids. From germline, CDR1 is MNHEY and CDR2 SVGAGI. The CDR3 sequence: CASRGLDRGNYGYTF. CDR3 sequence (DNA): TGTGCCAGCAGAGGACTCGACAGGGGCAACTATGGCTACACCTTC.

J is TRBJ1-4 and V is TRBV9; D gene unclear. V was shortened by 0 bases and J by 2 bases, with 17 bases between the two germline ends. The CDR3 runs to 18 residues. The germline V gene has CDR1 SGDLS and CDR2 YYNGEE. The CDR3 DNA reads as TGTGCCAGCAGCGTAGACCCTCGTTGGGCAGGCACTAATGAAAAACTGTTTTTT. Its translation is CASSVDPRWAGTNEKLFF.

This sequence joins TRBV5-8 and TRBJ2-3, with D perhaps TRBD1 (6 bases). This CDR3 has 17 residues. Trimming took 4 bases from V and 1 from J, leaving 19 bases between them. Germline CDR1 and CDR2: SGHTS and YDEGEE. The CDR3 loop is CASSPSTQGLGTDTQYF. DNA for the CDR3: TGTGCCAGCAGCCCCTCGACTCAGGGGCTGGGCACAGATACGCAGTATTTT.

The V gene is TRBV29-1, the J gene TRBJ2-1, with D tentatively TRBD1 (5 bases). CDR1 SQVTM and CDR2 ANQGSEA come from the germline V gene. V shed 7 bases and J shed 8 bases, with 9 bases lying between them. The CDR3 is 10 residues long. CDR3 region: CSASRDEQFF. CDR3 in DNA: TGCAGCGCCTCCAGGGATGAGCAGTTCTTC.

The rearrangement links TRBV9 to TRBJ2-3; TRBD1 might be the D (5 bases). The CDR3 is made up of 12 amino acids. Germline V lookup: CDR1 SGDLS, CDR2 YYNGEE. V was pared by 7 bases and J by 6 bases, with 12 bases between. The CDR3 protein is CASGSAGDTQYF. CDR3 DNA: TGTGCCAGCGGCTCAGCAGGGGATACGCAGTATTTT.

The J gene is TRBJ2-7, the V gene TRBV28, with 8 bases that match TRBD1. CDR3 length equals 17 residues. With V trimmed by 6 bases and J by 2 bases, 15 bases remained unmatched. Germline CDR1 and CDR2: MDHEN and SYDVKM. CDR3 nucleotides: TGTGCCAGCAGGCCATCAAGGAGGGACAGGAGAACCTACGAGCAGTACTTC. It yields the protein CASRPSRRDRRTYEQYF.

The genes are TRBV9 and TRBJ2-5, with D hard to call. This CDR3 spans 17 amino acids. CDR1 and CDR2 (germline): SGDLS, YYNGEE. V lost 2 bases, J lost 0 bases, and 17 bases lay in between. The DNA of the CDR3 is TGTGCCAGCAGCGTTTCATCTAGAGCTGGGTACCAAGAGACCCAGTACTTC. Its protein is CASSVSSRAGYQETQYF.

This clone was recorded once. The V call is TRBV2, the J call TRBJ1-2; TRBD1 matches at 9 bases. The CDR3 is 15 amino acids. Germline trimming cut 4 bases from V and 5 bases from J; bases unmatched to any gene: 8. The germline V gene encodes CDR1 SNHLY and CDR2 FYNNEI. CDR3 sequence (DNA): TGTGCCAGCAGTGGGGACAGGGAGGCAGCTTATGGCTACACCTTC. Its protein is CASSGDREAAYGYTF.

The chain links TRBV2 to TRBJ1-3, with D hard to call. Trimming pared 4 bases from V and 3 bases from J, leaving 13 bases between. Germline V gene lookup returns CDR1 SNHLY and CDR2 FYNNEI. The CDR3 is 15 amino acids. The CDR3 DNA follows: TGTGCCAGCAGTGTGTCCGGGGATGGTGGAAACACCATATATTTT. It codes for CASSVSGDGGNTIYF.

In DNA, the CDR3 is TGCGCCAGCAGCCAAGGTAGCGGGGGGATTAAAGAGACCCAGTACTTC. This translates into CASSQGSGGIKETQYF. The chain recombines TRBV4-1 with TRBJ2-5; TRBD2 aligns across 10 bases. Germline V gene lookup returns CDR1 MGHRA and CDR2 YSYEKL. V gave up 1 base and J gave up 3 bases; unmatched junction bases: 5. The CDR3 runs to 16 residues.

V is TRBV30 and J is TRBJ1-6; 7 positions match TRBD1. The CDR3 runs to 14 residues. Germline lookup yields CDR1 GTSNPN and CDR2 SVGIG (reference sequence). J lost 9 bases, V lost 8 bases, and 13 bases had no gene match. As DNA, the CDR3 is TGTGCCAGAACCACCGGGACAGCGGGTTCACCCCTCCACTTT. Translating gives CARTTGTAGSPLHF.